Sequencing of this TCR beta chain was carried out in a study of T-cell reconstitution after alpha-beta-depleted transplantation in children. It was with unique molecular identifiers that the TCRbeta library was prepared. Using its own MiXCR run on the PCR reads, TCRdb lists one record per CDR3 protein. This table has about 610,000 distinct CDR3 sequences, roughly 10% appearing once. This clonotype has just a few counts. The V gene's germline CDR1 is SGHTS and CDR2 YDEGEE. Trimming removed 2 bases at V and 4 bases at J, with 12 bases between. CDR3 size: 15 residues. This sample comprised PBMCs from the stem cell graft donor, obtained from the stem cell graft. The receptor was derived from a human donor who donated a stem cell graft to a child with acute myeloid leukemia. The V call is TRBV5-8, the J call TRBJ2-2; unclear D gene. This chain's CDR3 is CASSFLAGRTGELFF. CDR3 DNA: TGTGCCAGCAGCTTCCTGGCAGGCCGCACCGGGGAGCTGTTTTTT.